This TCR beta chain is from a study of cytomegalovirus exposure and HLA in healthy donors. Study-level information: There were 100 million to 120 million unique TCR beta sequences, drawn from about 190 million T cells, in an earlier analysis. The study, taken as a whole, reports: What a later analysis showed was that several of the most significant clusters appeared linked to common viral pathogens.

Germline V lookup: CDR1 MNHNS, CDR2 SASEGT. Trimming left V 6 bases short and J 8 bases short, with 9 bases between. The CDR3 consists of 11 residues. Vbeta (60) and Jbeta (13) primers were used in the PCR. Assay: immunoSEQ multiplex PCR; the TCRdb copy retains only in-frame clones and omits some. The table records about 140,000 clones, around 83% of them present only once. As to this clone: Its cognate antigen is unknown.

The clonotype originates from a man aged 40-49 years in good health and CMV-seropositive. The material sequenced was PBMCs. This rearrangement joins TRBV6-1 to TRBJ2-3, with no clear D. The CDR3 DNA sequence: TGTGCCAGCAGATCTCCGGGTACGCAGTATTTT. Amino acid sequence: CASRSPGTQYF.